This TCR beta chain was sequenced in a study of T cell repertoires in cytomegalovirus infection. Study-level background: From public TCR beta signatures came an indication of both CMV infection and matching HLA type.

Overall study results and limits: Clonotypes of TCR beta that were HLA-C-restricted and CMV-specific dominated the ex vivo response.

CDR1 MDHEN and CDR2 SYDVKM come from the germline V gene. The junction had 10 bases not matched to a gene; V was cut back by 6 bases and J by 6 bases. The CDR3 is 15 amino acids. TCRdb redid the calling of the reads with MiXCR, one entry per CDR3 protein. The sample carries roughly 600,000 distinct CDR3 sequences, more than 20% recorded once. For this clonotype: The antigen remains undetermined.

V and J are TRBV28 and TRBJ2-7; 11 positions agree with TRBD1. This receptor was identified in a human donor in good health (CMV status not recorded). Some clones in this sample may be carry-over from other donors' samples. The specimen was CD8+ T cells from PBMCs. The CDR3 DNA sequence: TGTGCCAGCAGCCGGGGACCGGGACAGGGGGGCGAGCAGTACGTC. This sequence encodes CASSRGPGQGGEQYV.